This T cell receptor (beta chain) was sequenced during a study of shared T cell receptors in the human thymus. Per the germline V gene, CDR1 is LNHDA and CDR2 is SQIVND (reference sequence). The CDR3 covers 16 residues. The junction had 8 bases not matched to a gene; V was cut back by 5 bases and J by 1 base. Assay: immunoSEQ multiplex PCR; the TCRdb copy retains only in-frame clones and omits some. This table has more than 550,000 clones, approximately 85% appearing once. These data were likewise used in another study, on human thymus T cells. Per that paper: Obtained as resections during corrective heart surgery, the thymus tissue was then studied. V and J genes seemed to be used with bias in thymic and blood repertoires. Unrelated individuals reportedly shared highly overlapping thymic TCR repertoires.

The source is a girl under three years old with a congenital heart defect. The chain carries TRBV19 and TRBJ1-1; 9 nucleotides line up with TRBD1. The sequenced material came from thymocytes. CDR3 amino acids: CASSRRTGVRNTEAFF. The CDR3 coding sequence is TGTGCCAGTAGTCGGAGGACAGGGGTTCGGAACACTGAAGCTTTCTTT.